The T cell receptor (beta chain) described here comes from a study of blood T cell repertoires in COVID-19. Per the authors' pipeline: From reference gene primer amplification, estimates of nucleated cell counts were derived. Repertoires were generated with immunoSEQ multiplex PCR, while TCRdb's copy carries only in-frame clones and drops some. V and J calls and clone size are given by that table; D and trimming were obtained from the DNA. Of 250,000 or so clones listed, just under 85% are singletons. With 3 bases removed from V and 0 bases from J, the gap between germline ends came to 18 bases. The CDR3 totals 19 residues. Germline-derived CDR1 and CDR2 are MNHEY and SMNVEV (reference sequence).

The sample taken for sequencing was peripheral blood. This TCR was sampled from a woman of 80 years or more with acute or convalescent COVID-19. This sequence joins TRBV27 and TRBJ1-6; weak D call: TRBD1 (6 bases). CDR3 nucleotides: TGTGCCAGCAGTTTTAAGCCCATCGGACAGAGCTCCTATAATTCACCCCTCCACTTT. Its protein is CASSFKPIGQSSYNSPLHF.